These 17 T cell receptor beta chains share one sample of origin, sequenced in a study of T cell changes during pregnancy in multiple sclerosis. The table came from immunoSEQ multiplex PCR; TCRdb's copy has only in-frame clones and leaves some out. The table has roughly 84,000 clones, 93% seen once; the top ten hold less than 1.5%. The starting material was peripheral blood, obtained in the third trimester of pregnancy. These receptors were collected from a female donor in good health, enrolled as a control in a pregnancy study.

This CDR3 reads CASSDRDRGLISGNTIYF. CDR3 coding DNA: TGTGCCAGCAGTGACCGGGACAGGGGCCTTATCTCTGGAAACACCATATATTTT. This chain links TRBV28 with TRBJ1-3, with 10 bases that match TRBD1. Germline CDR1 MDHEN, CDR2 SYDVKM. CDR3 length: 18 residues. The V segment lost 5 bases and the J segment 0 bases; nucleotides outside the gene matches: 10.

This rearrangement joins TRBV7-2 to TRBJ1-1; D unresolved. Per the germline V gene, CDR1 is SGHTA and CDR2 is FQGNSA. V was clipped by 5 bases and J by 1 base, with 11 bases between them. CDR3 length equals 14 residues. The CDR3 bases are TGTGCCAGCAGCGATTTACTTGGGAACACTGAAGCTTTCTTT. It specifies CASSDLLGNTEAFF.

J is TRBJ2-1 and V is TRBV27; 13 bases line up with TRBD2. CDR1 and CDR2 (germline): MNHEY, SMNVEV (reference sequence). V dropped 6 bases and J dropped 10; count of bases not matched to a gene: 9. CDR3 length equals 15 residues. CDR3: CASRLAGGPTEEQFF. The CDR3 nucleotides read TGTGCCAGCAGACTAGCGGGAGGGCCGACGGAGGAGCAGTTCTTC.

This chain joins TRBV6-5 and TRBJ2-7, with a possible D match to TRBD1 (6 bases). The CDR3 length is 14 residues. Looked up from germline, CDR1 is MNHEY and CDR2 is SVGAGI. V lost 2 bases, J lost 3 bases, and 11 bases lay in between. The CDR3 bases are TGTGCCAGCAGTTACATGACAGGAGTCTACGAGCAGTACTTC. Encoded protein: CASSYMTGVYEQYF.

Here the CDR3 reads CASSFPSTSGGNEQFF. The CDR3 DNA reads as TGTGCCAGCAGCTTCCCATCTACCTCAGGGGGCAATGAGCAGTTCTTC. The genes are TRBV13 and TRBJ2-1, with 7 nucleotides matching TRBD1. Germline CDR1 reads PRHDT; CDR2 reads FYEKMQ (reference sequence). V lost 3 bases, J lost 6 bases, and 11 bases stayed unmatched. This CDR3 has 16 residues.

J is TRBJ2-5 and V is TRBV18; D uncertain. Germline values: CDR1 KGHSH, CDR2 LQKENI. This CDR3 has 13 residues. Trimming removed 4 bases from V and 2 bases from J, with 8 bases in between. The CDR3 here is CASSQPSQETQYF. CDR3 nucleotide sequence: TGTGCCAGCTCACAACCATCACAAGAGACCCAGTACTTC.

The chain couples TRBV5-6 to TRBJ2-7, with D unclear. This CDR3 has 14 amino acids. Trimming took 0 bases from V and 3 from J, leaving 10 bases between them. Germline values: CDR1 SGHDT, CDR2 YYEEEE. This CDR3 reads CASSLGRPGYEQYF. The CDR3 coding sequence is TGTGCCAGCAGCTTGGGTCGGCCGGGCTACGAGCAGTACTTC. Based on the CDR3 plus reference TRBV5-6 and TRBJ2-7, the full variable domain is DAGVTQSPTHLIKTRGQQVTLRCSPKSGHDTVSWYQQALGQGPQFIFQYYEEEERQRGNFPDRFSGHQFPNYSSELNVNALLLGDSALYLCASSLGRPGYEQYFGPGTRLTVT.

The J gene is TRBJ1-2, the V gene TRBV4-1, with D maybe TRBD1 (6 bases). Germline V gene sequence: CDR1 MGHRA, CDR2 YSYEKL. V was cut by 0 bases and J by 5 bases, with 13 bases left in between. The CDR3 is made up of 15 amino acids. This CDR3 reads CASSQDSGGEYGYTF. CDR3 sequence (DNA): TGCGCCAGCAGCCAAGATTCGGGGGGCGAGTATGGCTACACCTTC.

V gene TRBV6-1 combines with J gene TRBJ2-7, with D unresolved. The V gene's germline CDR1 is MNHNS and CDR2 SASEGT. Trimming cost V 2 bases and J 3 bases, with 8 bases left between them. The CDR3 consists of 13 residues. Here the CDR3 reads CASSEITFYEQYF. The CDR3 DNA sequence: TGTGCCAGCAGTGAAATTACTTTCTACGAGCAGTACTTC.

This clone was detected only a few times. The chain has TRBV19 and TRBJ1-5, with D perhaps matching TRBD1 (5 bases). The CDR3 sequence is 17 residues long. The V gene's germline CDR1 is LNHDA and CDR2 SQIVND (reference sequence). V shed 1 base and J shed 2 bases, with 15 bases lying between them. The CDR3 loop reads CASSIGGGGSGNQPQHF. CDR3 bases: TGTGCCAGTAGTATAGGAGGCGGGGGTTCCGGCAATCAGCCCCAGCATTTT.

The rearrangement links TRBV7-6 to TRBJ2-1, with TRBD2 matching over 12 bases. The length of the CDR3 is 15 residues. V gave up 4 bases and J gave up 5 bases; unmatched junction bases: 3. Looked up from germline, CDR1 is SGHVS and CDR2 is FNYEAQ. The DNA for the CDR3 is TGTGCCAGCAGCTCCAGGACTAGCGGGAACAATGAGCAGTTCTTC. Translation: CASSSRTSGNNEQFF. The variable domain in full, completed from reference TRBV7-6 and TRBJ2-1, reads GAGVSQSPRYKVTKRGQDVALRCDPISGHVSLYWYRQALGQGPEFLTYFNYEAQQDKSGLPNDRFSAERPEGSISTLTIQRTEQRDSAMYRCASSSRTSGNNEQFFGPGTRLTVL.

The chain employs TRBV30 and TRBJ1-2; no clear D. CDR1 GTSNPN and CDR2 SVGIG come from the germline V gene (reference sequence). V was cut by 2 bases and J by 1 base, with 8 bases left in between. This CDR3 has 13 amino acids. CDR3 in amino acids: CAWSPSLNYGYTF. The DNA of the CDR3 is TGTGCCTGGAGTCCTTCCCTTAACTATGGCTACACCTTC.

The chain uses TRBV9 and TRBJ1-1, with TRBD1 identical over 8 bases. Trimming took 3 bases from V and 3 from J; bases not matched to a gene: 7. The germline CDR1 and CDR2 sequences are SGDLS and YYNGEE. CDR3 length: 15 residues. Here the CDR3 reads CASSASGTGDTEAFF. In DNA form, the CDR3 reads TGTGCCAGCAGCGCCTCCGGGACAGGTGACACTGAAGCTTTCTTT.

The genes are TRBV19 and TRBJ2-7; TRBD2 matches 8 bases. Germline CDR1 reads LNHDA; CDR2 reads SQIVND (reference sequence). V shed 7 bases, J shed 0 bases, and the junction held 5 bases outside the gene matches. The CDR3 covers 14 residues. This CDR3 reads CASTPSGSSYEQYF. CDR3 DNA sequence: TGTGCCAGTACCCCAAGCGGGAGCTCCTACGAGCAGTACTTC.

The chain uses TRBV11-2 and TRBJ1-3, with a weak D call TRBD1 (5 bases). The ends were cut back, 6 bases at V and 4 bases at J, with 10 bases in the middle. The germline gives CDR1 SGHAT, CDR2 FQNNGV. The CDR3 has 13 amino acids. CDR3 loop: CASRWTSGNTIYF. CDR3 coding DNA: TGTGCCAGCAGGTGGACATCCGGAAACACCATATATTTT.

V gene TRBV6-5 combines with J gene TRBJ2-3, with a weak D call TRBD1 (6 bases). Trimming stripped 7 bases from V and 3 bases from J, with 11 bases between. The CDR3 contains 13 residues. Germline CDR1 MNHEY, CDR2 SVGAGI. In nucleotides, the CDR3 is TGTGCCAGCACCTACGGGACAACAGATACGCAGTATTTT. Amino acid sequence: CASTYGTTDTQYF.

The V call is TRBV5-5, the J call TRBJ1-5; a possible D gene is TRBD1 (5 bases). The CDR3 runs 16 residues. CDR1 is SGHKS and CDR2 is YYEKEE in the germline V gene (reference sequence). The germline V and J ends were trimmed by 2 bases and 1 base, with 13 bases remaining between them. This CDR3 is CASSLSGTKSNQPQHF. The CDR3 nucleotides are TGTGCCAGCAGCTTATCAGGGACTAAAAGCAATCAGCCCCAGCATTTT.